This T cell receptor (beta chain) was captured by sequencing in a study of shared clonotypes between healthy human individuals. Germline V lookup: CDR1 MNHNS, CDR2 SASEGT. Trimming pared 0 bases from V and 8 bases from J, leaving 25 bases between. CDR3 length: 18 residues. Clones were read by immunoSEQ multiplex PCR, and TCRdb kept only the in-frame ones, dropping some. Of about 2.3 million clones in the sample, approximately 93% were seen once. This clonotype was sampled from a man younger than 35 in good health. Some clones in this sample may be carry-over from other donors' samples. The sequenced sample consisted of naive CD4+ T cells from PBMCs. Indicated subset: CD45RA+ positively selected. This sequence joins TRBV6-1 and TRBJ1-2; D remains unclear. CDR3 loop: CASSEAGTRPGSLRGYTF. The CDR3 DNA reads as TGTGCCAGCAGTGAAGCCGGAACCCGGCCCGGCAGTCTTAGGGGCTACACCTTC.